This record concerns one T cell receptor beta chain sequence. Its antigen remains undetermined. The input lacks base qualities; no much larger clone sits a single base away. This record comes from a study of T cell responses to AZD1222 COVID-19 vaccine (dated by TCRdb to the early 2020s). Study-wide context: AZD1222 recipients with second doses at about 4 weeks or about 12 weeks were pooled, because spike-specific TCR depth and breadth did not differ between schedules. TCR sequencing was performed for 233 trial participants, of whom roughly 200 were given two doses of AZD1222 and around 26 were given two doses of MenACWY control vaccine. Trial participants were enrolled into age subgroups of 18-55, 56-69 and 70-plus years, which contained 148, 28 and 57 TCR-sequenced participants, respectively.

What the research found in general, with its limitations: Only a handful of AZD1222 recipients were SARS-CoV-2 seropositive at baseline, limiting conclusions about previously exposed vaccinees. In the small 56-69-year group, the increase in depth fell short of significance, most likely because of low power. CD4 TCRs associated with the vaccine covered the entire spike protein, and the dominant responses were in regions 160-218 and 743-854. Most participants were white British and females outnumbered males, and the authors suggested that clonal diversity may have been underestimated. Because no samples from the day 14 peak response were available, repertoires could be characterized only after the peak T cell response. Reportedly, close to half of the unique spike-specific TCRs recognized epitopes lying outside the regions that are mutated in the B.1.351 and B.1.1.7 variants. Spike-specific TCR breadth and depth rose significantly after two AZD1222 doses compared with day 0 and with MenACWY recipients.

The CDR3 regions of human TCRbeta chains were analyzed by immunosequencing. In the authors' own workflow: Repertoire TCRs were checked for matches against a reference library of SARS-CoV-2-specific TCRs that had been generated using the MIRA antigen-specificity platform. Breadth meant the fraction of unique TCRs that were SARS-CoV-2-associated, whereas depth meant the fraction of total T cells that were SARS-CoV-2-associated. Using the MIRA data, every spike-specific TCR was mapped to the spike region that the TCR reacted to and assigned to either a CD4 or a CD8 class. Log10-transformed breadth and depth values were compared by one-way ANOVA with Sidak's multiple comparisons tests. TCRdb's version of the immuneACCESS table is confined to in-frame rearrangements and falls short of the full clone set. An unresolved V gene accounts for under half of the shortfall where checked; the remainder is of unknown origin. V, J and clone size are taken as reported in that table, and D and trimming were inferred from the DNA itself. The sample contains 110,000 to 150,000 clones, roughly 92% of them found a single time. Clones ranked in the top ten supply about 3.8% of the sample.

According to the study, the label for this sample's time point signals: baseline before first vaccination. Vaccinee samples were obtained from the UK trials COV001 and COV002, which included a single-blind randomized controlled phase 2/3 trial of AZD1222 (ChAdOx1 nCoV-19) in healthy adults. For TCRbeta chain sequencing, PBMC samples were collected from trial participants at day 0 and at day 28 after the second dose. The junction carries 15 bases between V and J, which are trimmed by 4 bases and 8 bases respectively. From the cysteine through the phenylalanine, the CDR3 covers 14 amino acids. Only the CDR3 region is kept as DNA, spanning 42 bases read in frame from base 1. Taken from the germline V gene (reference sequence), the CDR1 and CDR2 loops are MNHEY and SMNVEV.

This receptor was obtained from an adult in good health. Here the sequenced sample was peripheral blood, taken on day 0 of AZD1222 vaccination. The V gene is TRBV27 and the J gene is TRBJ2-1; 5 matching bases give a weak D call of TRBD2. The CDR3 region: CASSSSGEFYEQFF. The base sequence is TGTGCCAGCAGTTCTAGTGGGGAGTTCTATGAGCAGTTCTTC.